This TCR beta chain was recovered during a study of cytomegalovirus exposure and HLA in healthy donors. It was with 60 Vbeta and 13 Jbeta primers that the PCR ran. Repertoires were generated with immunoSEQ multiplex PCR, while TCRdb's copy carries only in-frame clones and drops some. The table includes roughly 170,000 clones, under 90% detected once. Germline loops: CDR1 SEHNR, CDR2 FQNEAQ (reference sequence). This CDR3 has 14 residues. V lost 5 bases to trimming and J lost 3 bases, with 14 bases between them. General study points: Using a false discovery rate of 0.05, a later analysis showed that 15,000 to 20,000 TCR beta sequences were associated with HLA alleles. According to a later analysis, most TCR beta chains associated with CMV appeared HLA-restricted.

Comment on this clone: Its antigen remains unidentified.

The V and J genes are TRBV7-9 and TRBJ2-7; D perhaps matches TRBD1 (6 bases). Sequencing was carried out using PBMCs. This TCR came from a male donor in good health and CMV-seronegative. CDR3 nucleotides: TGTGCCAGCAGCCCCACCGGACAGTTCTACGAGCAGTACTTC. It specifies CASSPTGQFYEQYF.